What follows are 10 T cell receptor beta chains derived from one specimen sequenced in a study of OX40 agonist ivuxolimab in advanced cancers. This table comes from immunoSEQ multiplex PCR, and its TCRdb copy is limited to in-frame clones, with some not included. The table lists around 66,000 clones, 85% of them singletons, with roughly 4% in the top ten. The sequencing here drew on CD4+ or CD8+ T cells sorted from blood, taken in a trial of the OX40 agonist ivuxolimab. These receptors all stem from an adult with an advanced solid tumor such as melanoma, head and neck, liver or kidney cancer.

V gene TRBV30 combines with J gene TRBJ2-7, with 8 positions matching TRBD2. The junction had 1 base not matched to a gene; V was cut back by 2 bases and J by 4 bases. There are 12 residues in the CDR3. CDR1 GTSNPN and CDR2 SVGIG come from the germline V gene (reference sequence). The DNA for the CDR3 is TGTGCCTGGAGTACGGGGGGGTACGAGCAGTACTTC. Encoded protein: CAWSTGGYEQYF.

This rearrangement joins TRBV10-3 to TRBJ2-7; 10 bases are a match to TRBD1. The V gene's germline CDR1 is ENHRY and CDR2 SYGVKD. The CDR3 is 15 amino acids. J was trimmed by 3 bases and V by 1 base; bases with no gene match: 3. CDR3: CAISEFRDRGYEQYF. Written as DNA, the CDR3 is TGTGCCATCAGTGAGTTCCGGGACAGGGGCTACGAGCAGTACTTC.

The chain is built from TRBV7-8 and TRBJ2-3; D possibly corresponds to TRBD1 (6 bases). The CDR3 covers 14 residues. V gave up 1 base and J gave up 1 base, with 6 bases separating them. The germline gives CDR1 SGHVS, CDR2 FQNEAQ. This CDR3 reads CASSLGQGTDTQYF. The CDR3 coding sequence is TGTGCCAGCAGCTTAGGACAGGGCACAGATACGCAGTATTTT. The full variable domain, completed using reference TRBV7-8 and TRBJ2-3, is GAGVSQSPRYKVAKRGQDVALRCDPISGHVSLFWYQQALGQGPEFLTYFQNEAQLDKSGLPSDRFFAERPEGSVSTLKIQRTQQEDSAVYLCASSLGQGTDTQYFGPGTRLTVL.

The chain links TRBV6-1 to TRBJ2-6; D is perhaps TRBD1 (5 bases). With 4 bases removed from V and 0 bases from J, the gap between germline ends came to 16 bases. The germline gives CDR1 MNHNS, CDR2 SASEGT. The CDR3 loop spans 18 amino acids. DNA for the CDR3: TGTGCCAGCAGTGCGCAGGGCCTATCCCCCTCTGGGGCCAACGTCCTGACTTTC. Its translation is CASSAQGLSPSGANVLTF.

The CDR3 DNA sequence: TGCGCCAGCAGCCCTGCGGGGGTGAGCAATCAGCCCCAGCATTTT. Amino acids: CASSPAGVSNQPQHF. V and J are TRBV5-1 and TRBJ1-5; possible D gene TRBD1, 5 bases. CDR1 and CDR2 (germline): SGHRS, YFSETQ. The CDR3 covers 15 residues. Deletions cut 4 bases from V and 1 base from J, with 12 bases between.

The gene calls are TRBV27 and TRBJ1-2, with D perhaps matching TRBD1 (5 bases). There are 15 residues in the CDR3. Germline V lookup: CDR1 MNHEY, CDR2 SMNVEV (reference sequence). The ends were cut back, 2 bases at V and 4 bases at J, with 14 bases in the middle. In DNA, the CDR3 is TGTGCCAGCAGTTTAAACGGGGGGGGACTCTATGGCTACACCTTC. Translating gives CASSLNGGGLYGYTF.

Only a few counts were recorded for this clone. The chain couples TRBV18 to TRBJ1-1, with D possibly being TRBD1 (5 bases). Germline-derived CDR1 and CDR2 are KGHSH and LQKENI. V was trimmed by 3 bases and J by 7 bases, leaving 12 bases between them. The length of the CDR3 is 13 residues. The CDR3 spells CASSPVGLDEAFF. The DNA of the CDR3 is TGTGCCAGCTCACCGGTGGGGCTTGATGAAGCTTTCTTT. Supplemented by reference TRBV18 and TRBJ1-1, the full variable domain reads NAGVMQNPRHLVRRRGQEARLRCSPMKGHSHVYWYRQLPEEGLKFMVYLQKENIIDESGMPKERFSAEFPKEGPSILRIQQVVRGDSAAYFCASSPVGLDEAFFGQGTRLTVV.

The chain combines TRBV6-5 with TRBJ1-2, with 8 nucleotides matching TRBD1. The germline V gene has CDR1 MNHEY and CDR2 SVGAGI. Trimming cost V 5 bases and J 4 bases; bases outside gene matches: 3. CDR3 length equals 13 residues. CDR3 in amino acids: CASSKQGGYGYTF. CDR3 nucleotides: TGTGCCAGCAGTAAACAGGGGGGCTATGGCTACACCTTC.

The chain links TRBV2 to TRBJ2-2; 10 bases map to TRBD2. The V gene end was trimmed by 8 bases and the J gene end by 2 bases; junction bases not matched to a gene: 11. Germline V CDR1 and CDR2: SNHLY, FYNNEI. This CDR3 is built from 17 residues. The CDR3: CASRTPLAGVNTGELFF. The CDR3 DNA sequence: TGTGCCAGCCGAACCCCCCTAGCGGGAGTTAACACCGGGGAGCTGTTTTTT. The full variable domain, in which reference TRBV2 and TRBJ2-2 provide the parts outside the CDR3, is EPEVTQTPSHQVTQMGQEVILRCVPISNHLYFYWYRQILGQKVEFLVSFYNNEISEKSEIFDDQFSVERPDGSNFTLKIRSTKLEDSAMYFCASRTPLAGVNTGELFFGEGSRLTVL.

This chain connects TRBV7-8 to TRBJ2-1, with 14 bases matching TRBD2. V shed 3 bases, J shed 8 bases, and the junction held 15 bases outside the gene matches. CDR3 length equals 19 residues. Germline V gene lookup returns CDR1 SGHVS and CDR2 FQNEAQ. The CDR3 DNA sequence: TGTGCCAGCAGCTTGGGTAGAGGGACTAGCGGGAGCAGGGAAGATGAGCAGTTCTTC. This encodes CASSLGRGTSGSREDEQFF.